These T cell receptor beta chains were read from a single sample in a study of immune characteristics of hereditary and idiopathic chronic pancreatitis. TCRdb keeps only in-frame clones here, not all; method: immunoSEQ multiplex PCR. The table lists some 2,000 clones, 74% of them singletons, with about 50% in the top ten. Sequenced input: pancreas tissue with hereditary chronic pancreatitis. The receptor set was obtained from a human donor with chronic pancreatitis. CDR3s include the opening cysteine and the closing phenylalanine or tryptophan. The D gene is left open where the match is weak. Not all rows give a size; the values are once, few, many and, for expanded clones, a class.

V gene: TRBV5-6
J gene: TRBJ2-5
CDR3 length: 14
D gene: TRBD1
clone size: -
CDR3 protein: CASSWRQGQETQYF
CDR3 DNA: TGTGCCAGCAGCTGGAGACAGGGGCAAGAGACCCAGTACTTC

V gene: TRBV27
J gene: TRBJ2-3
CDR3 length: 17
D gene: TRBD2
clone size: -
CDR3 protein: CASSRRLAGQFTDTQYF
CDR3 DNA: TGTGCCAGCAGTCGCCGACTAGCGGGACAGTTCACAGATACGCAGTATTTT

V gene: TRBV10-3
J gene: TRBJ2-2
CDR3 length: 13
D gene: -
clone size: -
CDR3 protein: CAISDVGTGELFF
CDR3 DNA: TGTGCCATCAGTGATGTGGGAACCGGGGAGCTGTTTTTT

V gene: TRBV5-1
J gene: TRBJ2-7
CDR3 length: 11
D gene: -
clone size: -
CDR3 protein: CASSLGSVSYF
CDR3 DNA: TGCGCCAGCAGCTTGGGGAGCGTCTCATACTTC

V gene: TRBV6-4
J gene: TRBJ2-1
CDR3 length: 16
D gene: TRBD2
clone size: few
CDR3 protein: CASSVIAGGGYNEQFF
CDR3 DNA: TGTGCCAGCAGTGTCATAGCGGGAGGGGGTTACAATGAGCAGTTCTTC

V gene: TRBV27
J gene: TRBJ1-3
CDR3 length: 13
D gene: -
clone size: few
CDR3 protein: CASRPLAGNTIYF
CDR3 DNA: TGTGCCAGCCGACCTTTGGCCGGAAACACCATATATTTT

V gene: TRBV4-3
J gene: TRBJ2-1
CDR3 length: 16
D gene: -
clone size: once
CDR3 protein: CASSSRPGGSYNEQFF
CDR3 DNA: TGCGCCAGCAGCTCGCGTCCCGGGGGCTCTTACAATGAGCAGTTCTTC

V gene: TRBV29-1
J gene: TRBJ2-7
CDR3 length: 12
D gene: -
clone size: -
CDR3 protein: CSGGAGSYEQYF
CDR3 DNA: TGCAGCGGGGGGGCGGGCTCCTACGAGCAGTACTTC

V gene: TRBV19
J gene: TRBJ2-3
CDR3 length: 16
D gene: TRBD2
clone size: -
CDR3 protein: CASSIRLAGPTDTQYF
CDR3 DNA: TGTGCCAGTAGTATACGCCTAGCGGGACCCACAGATACGCAGTATTTT

V gene: TRBV10-2
J gene: TRBJ2-7
CDR3 length: 17
D gene: TRBD1
clone size: -
CDR3 protein: CASSFFYPGQEPYEQYF
CDR3 DNA: TGCGCCAGCAGTTTTTTTTATCCGGGACAGGAGCCTTACGAGCAGTACTTC

V gene: TRBV30
J gene: TRBJ2-3
CDR3 length: 18
D gene: TRBD2
clone size: once
CDR3 protein: CAWRGTSGSRSPRDTQYF
CDR3 DNA: TGTGCCTGGAGGGGGACTAGCGGGAGCCGCTCCCCGAGAGATACGCAGTATTTT

V gene: TRBV19
J gene: TRBJ1-5
CDR3 length: 17
D gene: -
clone size: few
CDR3 protein: CASRNPAAGTGNQPQHF
CDR3 DNA: TGTGCCAGTAGGAATCCCGCCGCCGGGACGGGGAATCAGCCCCAGCATTTT

V gene: TRBV3-1/TRBV3-2
J gene: TRBJ2-1
CDR3 length: 15
D gene: TRBD2
clone size: -
CDR3 protein: CASSPLAGGLNEQFF
CDR3 DNA: TGTGCCAGCAGCCCTTTAGCGGGAGGCCTCAATGAGCAGTTCTTC

V gene: TRBV29-1
J gene: TRBJ2-1
CDR3 length: 14
D gene: -
clone size: -
CDR3 protein: CSVEFGSGSNEQFF
CDR3 DNA: TGCAGCGTTGAGTTCGGGTCAGGCTCCAATGAGCAGTTCTTC

V gene: TRBV7-9
J gene: TRBJ2-7
CDR3 length: 18
D gene: -
clone size: -
CDR3 protein: CASSLRSGSGQTRDEQYF
CDR3 DNA: TGTGCCAGCAGCTTAAGATCCGGGTCAGGCCAAACTCGGGACGAGCAGTACTTC

V gene: TRBV5-1
J gene: TRBJ2-5
CDR3 length: 16
D gene: -
clone size: -
CDR3 protein: CASSLGAGPAGETQYF
CDR3 DNA: TGCGCCAGCAGCCTGGGTGCAGGGCCTGCCGGGGAGACCCAGTACTTC

V gene: TRBV6-4
J gene: TRBJ2-1
CDR3 length: 17
D gene: -
clone size: -
CDR3 protein: CASSEEDSLYLYNEQFF
CDR3 DNA: TGTGCCAGCAGTGAAGAGGACAGCTTATACCTATACAATGAGCAGTTCTTC

V gene: TRBV5-6
J gene: TRBJ2-1
CDR3 length: 13
D gene: -
clone size: -
CDR3 protein: CASSLTGPHEQFF
CDR3 DNA: TGTGCCAGCAGCCTGACAGGTCCCCATGAGCAGTTCTTC

V gene: TRBV6-5
J gene: TRBJ2-7
CDR3 length: 15
D gene: TRBD2
clone size: few
CDR3 protein: CASSKGAGGPGEQYF
CDR3 DNA: TGTGCCAGCTCAAAGGGGGCGGGAGGGCCAGGGGAGCAGTACTTC

V gene: TRBV6-6
J gene: TRBJ2-5
CDR3 length: 14
D gene: TRBD1
clone size: -
CDR3 protein: CASSSGTGVETQYF
CDR3 DNA: TGTGCCAGCAGTTCCGGGACAGGGGTAGAGACCCAGTACTTC

V gene: TRBV27
J gene: TRBJ2-7
CDR3 length: 13
D gene: -
clone size: -
CDR3 protein: CASSLVYGYEQYF
CDR3 DNA: TGTGCCAGCAGTTTGGTGTACGGCTACGAGCAGTACTTC

V gene: TRBV12-5
J gene: TRBJ2-1
CDR3 length: 14
D gene: -
clone size: -
CDR3 protein: CASGRWDTDNEQFF
CDR3 DNA: TGTGCTAGTGGTAGATGGGACACTGACAATGAGCAGTTCTTC

V gene: TRBV29-1
J gene: TRBJ2-4
CDR3 length: 17
D gene: -
clone size: -
CDR3 protein: CSVETAGAGAGGNIQYF
CDR3 DNA: TGCAGCGTTGAAACCGCTGGGGCGGGGGCCGGGGGGAACATTCAGTACTTC

V gene: TRBV29-1
J gene: TRBJ2-3
CDR3 length: 14
D gene: TRBD2
clone size: few
CDR3 protein: CSVDSLAGTDTQYF
CDR3 DNA: TGCAGCGTTGATTCCCTAGCGGGAACAGATACGCAGTATTTT

V gene: TRBV7-9
J gene: TRBJ2-5
CDR3 length: 14
D gene: -
clone size: -
CDR3 protein: CASSFLSGRETQYF
CDR3 DNA: TGTGCCAGCAGCTTTCTTTCGGGTCGAGAGACCCAGTACTTC

V gene: TRBV12-3/TRBV12-4
J gene: TRBJ2-1
CDR3 length: 13
D gene: -
clone size: -
CDR3 protein: CASSRDPQNEQFF
CDR3 DNA: TGTGCCAGCAGCAGGGATCCCCAGAATGAGCAGTTCTTC

V gene: TRBV24-1
J gene: TRBJ2-1
CDR3 length: 16
D gene: TRBD2
clone size: -
CDR3 protein: CATQNGGVAGNNEQFF
CDR3 DNA: TGTGCCACCCAAAATGGGGGGGTAGCGGGGAACAATGAGCAGTTCTTC

V gene: TRBV2
J gene: TRBJ2-3
CDR3 length: 15
D gene: -
clone size: -
CDR3 protein: CASKENPPPTDTQYF
CDR3 DNA: TGTGCCAGCAAAGAAAACCCCCCACCCACAGATACGCAGTATTTT

V gene: TRBV5-1
J gene: TRBJ2-1
CDR3 length: 19
D gene: TRBD2
clone size: -
CDR3 protein: CASSGRGTSGHTLQSEQFF
CDR3 DNA: TGCGCCAGCAGCGGCCGGGGGACTAGCGGGCACACGCTCCAGAGTGAGCAGTTCTTC

V gene: TRBV5-6
J gene: TRBJ1-2
CDR3 length: 14
D gene: -
clone size: -
CDR3 protein: CASSLWEGTYGYTF
CDR3 DNA: TGTGCCAGCAGCTTGTGGGAGGGGACCTATGGCTACACCTTC

V gene: TRBV6-2/TRBV6-3
J gene: TRBJ1-5
CDR3 length: 18
D gene: -
clone size: -
CDR3 protein: CASSYEGIGLYSNQPQHF
CDR3 DNA: TGTGCCAGCAGTTACGAGGGAATCGGACTTTATAGCAATCAGCCCCAGCATTTT

V gene: TRBV12-3/TRBV12-4
J gene: TRBJ1-5
CDR3 length: 13
D gene: -
clone size: -
CDR3 protein: CASSLGPNQPQHF
CDR3 DNA: TGTGCCAGCAGTTTAGGCCCAAATCAGCCCCAGCATTTT

V gene: TRBV5-1
J gene: TRBJ2-1
CDR3 length: 15
D gene: TRBD2
clone size: once
CDR3 protein: CASSVSGVSYNEQFF
CDR3 DNA: TGCGCCAGCAGTGTTAGCGGGGTCTCCTACAATGAGCAGTTCTTC

V gene: TRBV6-4
J gene: TRBJ2-5
CDR3 length: 15
D gene: TRBD2
clone size: -
CDR3 protein: CASSELAGGVETQYF
CDR3 DNA: TGTGCCAGCAGTGAACTAGCGGGAGGAGTGGAGACCCAGTACTTC

V gene: TRBV3-1/TRBV3-2
J gene: TRBJ2-7
CDR3 length: 17
D gene: TRBD2
clone size: -
CDR3 protein: CASSQDAGSGSDYEQYF
CDR3 DNA: TGTGCCAGCAGCCAAGATGCAGGTAGCGGGAGTGACTACGAGCAGTACTTC

V gene: TRBV5-6
J gene: TRBJ2-3
CDR3 length: 13
D gene: TRBD2
clone size: -
CDR3 protein: CASSVITGGTQYF
CDR3 DNA: TGTGCCAGCAGCGTGATCACGGGAGGTACGCAGTATTTT

V gene: TRBV6-5
J gene: TRBJ1-1
CDR3 length: 11
D gene: -
clone size: -
CDR3 protein: CASSPWGGAFF
CDR3 DNA: TGTGCCAGCAGTCCTTGGGGGGGAGCTTTCTTT

V gene: TRBV30
J gene: TRBJ2-7
CDR3 length: 14
D gene: TRBD2
clone size: -
CDR3 protein: CAWRTTSGTYEQYF
CDR3 DNA: TGTGCCTGGAGAACGACTAGCGGTACCTACGAGCAGTACTTC

V gene: TRBV30
J gene: TRBJ2-4
CDR3 length: 15
D gene: -
clone size: -
CDR3 protein: CAWSVIGQSKNIQYF
CDR3 DNA: TGTGCCTGGAGTGTCATAGGGCAGTCCAAAAACATTCAGTACTTC

V gene: TRBV6-5
J gene: TRBJ2-7
CDR3 length: 13
D gene: -
clone size: -
CDR3 protein: CASSSLSSYEQYF
CDR3 DNA: TGTGCCAGCAGCTCATTGAGCTCCTACGAGCAGTACTTC

V gene: TRBV5-4
J gene: TRBJ1-1
CDR3 length: 15
D gene: TRBD1
clone size: few
CDR3 protein: CASSPGQGAPAEAFF
CDR3 DNA: TGTGCCAGCAGCCCGGGACAGGGGGCGCCGGCTGAAGCTTTCTTT

V gene: TRBV5-4
J gene: TRBJ2-2
CDR3 length: 14
D gene: -
clone size: -
CDR3 protein: CASTIGQFPGELFF
CDR3 DNA: TGTGCCAGCACCATTGGACAGTTTCCCGGGGAGCTGTTTTTT

V gene: TRBV7-9
J gene: TRBJ1-6
CDR3 length: 14
D gene: TRBD1
clone size: few
CDR3 protein: CASSFGQGHSPLHF
CDR3 DNA: TGTGCCAGCAGCTTTGGACAGGGTCACTCACCCCTCCACTTT

V gene: TRBV4-3
J gene: TRBJ2-1
CDR3 length: 16
D gene: TRBD1
clone size: -
CDR3 protein: CASSQDTGTGSNEQFF
CDR3 DNA: TGCGCCAGCAGCCAAGATACCGGGACAGGGTCAAATGAGCAGTTCTTC

V gene: TRBV7-2
J gene: TRBJ2-1
CDR3 length: 16
D gene: TRBD2
clone size: once
CDR3 protein: CASSFSSGSFYNEQFF
CDR3 DNA: TGTGCCAGCAGCTTTTCTAGCGGGAGTTTCTACAATGAGCAGTTCTTC

V gene: TRBV19
J gene: TRBJ2-5
CDR3 length: 14
D gene: TRBD1
clone size: few
CDR3 protein: CASSMWDRQETQYF
CDR3 DNA: TGTGCCAGTAGTATGTGGGACAGACAAGAGACCCAGTACTTC